These 18 T cell receptor beta chains were sequenced from one sample in a study of shared clonotypes between healthy human individuals. Generated by immunoSEQ multiplex PCR, the TCRdb table keeps only in-frame clones and is missing some. The table lists roughly 490,000 clones, around 80% of them singletons. The sample consisted of PBMCs. These receptors all come from a woman between 40 and 50 years old in good health. Some clones in this sample may be carry-over from other donors' samples.

This chain connects TRBV6-4 to TRBJ1-2, with a weak D call TRBD1 (6 bases). The V gene's germline CDR1 is MRHNA and CDR2 SNTAGT. The CDR3 has 15 residues. V shed 6 bases and J shed 3 bases, with 17 bases lying between them. The CDR3 reads CASSITNRADYGYTF. CDR3 coding DNA: TGTGCCAGCAGCATAACGAACAGGGCCGACTATGGCTACACCTTC.

The J gene is TRBJ2-7, the V gene TRBV6-1; D might be TRBD1 (5 bases). The V gene lost 4 bases and the J gene lost 0 bases, with 16 bases spanning the gap. CDR1 is MNHNS and CDR2 is SASEGT in the germline V gene. The length of the CDR3 is 16 residues. The CDR3 coding sequence is TGTGCCAGCAGTGTTGAAGACAGCCCCAGCTCCTACGAGCAGTACTTC. Protein product: CASSVEDSPSSYEQYF.

The sample holds one count of this clone. The chain recombines TRBV4-2 with TRBJ2-5, with D unclear. There are 13 residues in the CDR3. From germline, CDR1 is LGHNA and CDR2 YNFKEQ. Trimming pared 2 bases from V and 1 base from J, leaving 5 bases between. The CDR3 bases are TGTGCCAGCAGCCAAAGGGCCCAAGAGACCCAGTACTTC. Its protein is CASSQRAQETQYF.

The chain links TRBV7-6 to TRBJ2-2; D is possibly TRBD1 or TRBD2 (6 bases each). The CDR3 runs to 15 residues. The ends were cut back, 0 bases at V and 8 bases at J, with 13 bases in the middle. The germline V gene encodes CDR1 SGHVS and CDR2 FNYEAQ. The CDR3 loop is CASSLALWGAGELFF. CDR3 DNA: TGTGCCAGCAGCTTAGCCCTTTGGGGGGCTGGGGAGCTGTTTTTT.

Only one count was recorded for this clone. The V and J genes are TRBV30 and TRBJ2-1, with no clear D. Trimming removed 2 bases at V and 2 bases at J, with 7 bases between. This CDR3 spans 13 amino acids. The germline V gene has CDR1 GTSNPN and CDR2 SVGIG (reference sequence). CDR3 DNA sequence: TGTGCCTGGAGTATAGGGCCCTACAATGAGCAGTTCTTC. Translation: CAWSIGPYNEQFF. The variable domain in full, completed from reference TRBV30 and TRBJ2-1, reads SQTIHQWPATLVQPVGSPLSLECTVEGTSNPNLYWYRQAAGRGLQLLFYSVGIGQISSEVPQNLSASRPQDRQFILSSKKLLLSDSGFYLCAWSIGPYNEQFFGPGTRLTVL.

The genes are TRBV9 and TRBJ1-1; D is uncertain. With 0 bases removed from V and 6 bases from J, the gap between germline ends came to 15 bases. CDR3 length: 15 residues. The germline gives CDR1 SGDLS, CDR2 YYNGEE. The CDR3: CASSVVSRPIAEAFF. CDR3 DNA: TGTGCCAGCAGCGTAGTTTCAAGGCCGATCGCTGAAGCTTTCTTT.

The rearrangement links TRBV9 to TRBJ2-1; 7 bases agree with TRBD2. The CDR3 is 16 residues long. The junction had 11 bases not matched to a gene; V was cut back by 0 bases and J by 8 bases. Germline CDR1 reads SGDLS; CDR2 reads YYNGEE. CDR3: CASSVGVGGPLDEQFF. The CDR3 nucleotides are TGTGCCAGCAGCGTAGGAGTGGGAGGGCCTCTCGATGAGCAGTTCTTC.

The rearrangement joins TRBV4-3 to TRBJ2-2; 11 nucleotides match TRBD1. Germline V gene lookup returns CDR1 LGHNA and CDR2 YSLEER. Trimming at V came to 5 bases and at J to 8 bases, leaving 7 bases not matched to a gene. The CDR3 consists of 15 residues. CDR3 residues: CASSYGTGGNGELFF. The CDR3 DNA follows: TGCGCCAGCAGCTACGGGACAGGGGGTAATGGGGAGCTGTTTTTT.

This clone has more than one count but fewer than ten. This chain joins TRBV6-5 and TRBJ2-3, with D maybe TRBD2 (6 bases). Looked up from germline, CDR1 is MNHEY and CDR2 is SVGAGI. V lost 5 bases to trimming and J lost 0 bases, with 9 bases between them. The CDR3 sequence is 14 residues long. The CDR3 DNA reads TGTGCCAGCAGTCTCGGGGGAAGCACAGATACGCAGTATTTT. Its translation: CASSLGGSTDTQYF.

The chain combines TRBV5-1 with TRBJ1-2; D is possibly TRBD1 (5 bases). The CDR3 sequence is 14 residues long. V lost 0 bases and J lost 5, with 11 bases in between. CDR1 SGHRS and CDR2 YFSETQ come from the germline V gene. The chain's CDR3 is CASSLGTLGYGYTF. Written as DNA, the CDR3 is TGCGCCAGCAGCTTGGGGACACTGGGGTATGGCTACACCTTC.

A few counts support this clone. The rearrangement uses TRBV5-1 and TRBJ2-3; 13 nucleotides line up with TRBD2. CDR3 length: 15 residues. Germline V gives CDR1 SGHRS, CDR2 YFSETQ. V was pared by 4 bases and J by 4 bases, with 3 bases of the junction left unmatched. The CDR3 bases are TGCGCCAGCAGCGGCACTAGCGGGAGGGCAGATACGCAGTATTTT. Encoded protein: CASSGTSGRADTQYF.

V usage is TRBV19 and J usage is TRBJ2-7, with 9 bases fitting TRBD1. V shed 5 bases and J 2 bases; nucleotides not matched to a gene: 4. There are 14 residues in the CDR3. From germline, CDR1 is LNHDA and CDR2 SQIVND (reference sequence). CDR3 protein: CASSYGQGTYEQYF. CDR3 nucleotides: TGTGCCAGTAGTTACGGACAGGGGACCTACGAGCAGTACTTC.

The chain joins TRBV28 to TRBJ2-7; D gene ambiguous. With 5 bases removed from V and 0 bases from J, the gap between germline ends came to 8 bases. This CDR3 comprises 13 residues. The germline gives CDR1 MDHEN, CDR2 SYDVKM. The CDR3 sequence is CASSPTSSYEQYF. As DNA, the CDR3 is TGTGCCAGCAGTCCAACCAGCTCCTACGAGCAGTACTTC.

This clone was counted once. Different DNA sequences within this sample yield the same CDR3. The chain recombines TRBV5-1 with TRBJ2-3, with 7 bases identical to TRBD2. With 0 bases clipped from V and 4 bases from J, the junction kept 2 bases outside the gene matches. The CDR3 has 14 amino acids. Germline lookup yields CDR1 SGHRS and CDR2 YFSETQ. CDR3 region: CASSLGGSADTQYF. The CDR3 nucleotides are TGCGCCAGCAGCTTGGGCGGGAGTGCAGATACGCAGTATTTT.

This clone showed up just a few times. This sequence joins TRBV28 and TRBJ2-7; TRBD2 agrees at 8 bases. The CDR3 extends over 14 amino acids. The ends lost 10 bases at V and 1 base at J; junction bases unmatched: 9. Germline-derived CDR1 and CDR2 are MDHEN and SYDVKM. CDR3 coding DNA: TGTGCCACCGGGGGCCTAGCGGGTTCCTACGAGCAGTACTTC. Protein product: CATGGLAGSYEQYF.

This chain connects TRBV7-9 to TRBJ1-3; tentative D call: TRBD1 (6 bases). V lost 4 bases and J 4 bases, leaving 8 bases between the germline ends. Germline CDR1 reads SEHNR; CDR2 reads FQNEAQ (reference sequence). CDR3 length: 13 amino acids. This chain's CDR3 is CASSSGQGNTIYF. The CDR3 nucleotides read TGTGCCAGCAGCTCCGGACAGGGAAACACCATATATTTT.

J is TRBJ1-2 and V is TRBV2, with 11 bases matching TRBD1. The germline V gene encodes CDR1 SNHLY and CDR2 FYNNEI. The CDR3 consists of 15 residues. J was trimmed by 6 bases and V by 10 bases; bases with no gene match: 13. The CDR3: CATYGQGAIANGYTF. Here the CDR3 DNA reads TGTGCCACTTATGGACAGGGGGCCATAGCGAATGGCTACACCTTC.

There are a few counts of this clone. The chain joins TRBV6-4 to TRBJ2-3, with 11 bases lining up with TRBD1. The CDR3 is made up of 15 amino acids. Per the germline V gene, CDR1 is MRHNA and CDR2 is SNTAGT. V was clipped by 5 bases and J by 6 bases; unmatched bases: 7. The DNA of the CDR3 is TGTGCCAGCAGTCCGGGACAGGGGGAGGTGGATACGCAGTATTTT. It yields the protein CASSPGQGEVDTQYF.